Included here is one T cell receptor beta chain sequence, with context. The data stem from a study of glioma-infiltrating T cells after dendritic cell vaccination. Background on the study: Glioblastoma patients came from Phase I and II dendritic cell vaccination trials.

The germline gives CDR1 GTSNPN, CDR2 SVGIG (reference sequence). J lost 8 bases, V lost 7 bases, and 14 bases had no gene match. The length of the CDR3 is 15 residues. Only patients with spare fresh-frozen tumor and over two years of follow-up were included. Isocitrate dehydrogenase mutation was absent in all glioblastoma patients. Amplification used 60 V beta primers and 13 J beta primers. Data came from immunoSEQ multiplex PCR; TCRdb stores just in-frame clones and leaves some out. The table includes under 100,000 clones, 79% detected once. The chain is built from TRBV30 and TRBJ1-4; 9 bases line up with TRBD1. This TCR was recovered from a human donor with glioblastoma. Sequencing was performed on blood, taken before dendritic cell vaccination. CDR3 protein: CAYSHGGQGREKLFF. The DNA for the CDR3 is TGTGCCTACTCGCACGGGGGACAGGGTCGAGAAAAACTGTTTTTT.